These 17 T cell receptor beta chains originate from one sample sequenced in a study of cytomegalovirus exposure and HLA in healthy donors. Amplification used 60 Vbeta primers and 13 Jbeta primers. Sequencing used immunoSEQ multiplex PCR; TCRdb keeps in-frame clones, though not all of them. The repertoire holds hundreds of thousands of clones, with roughly 82% as singletons. The sequenced sample consisted of PBMCs. The receptor set was obtained from a man aged 35-49 years in good health and CMV-seropositive.

The chain uses TRBV6-1 and TRBJ2-1; 8 bases align to TRBD2. V was pared by 0 bases and J by 6 bases, with 4 bases of the junction left unmatched. The CDR3 has 15 residues. Germline assignment: CDR1 MNHNS and CDR2 SASEGT. The CDR3 reads CASSEAPGGPNEQFF. The CDR3 region has the DNA TGTGCCAGCAGTGAAGCGCCGGGAGGGCCCAATGAGCAGTTCTTC.

The V call is TRBV7-9, the J call TRBJ1-2, with D possibly TRBD1 on 5 matching bases. CDR3 length: 14 residues. Trimming pared 3 bases from V and 4 bases from J, leaving 12 bases between. Germline lookup yields CDR1 SEHNR and CDR2 FQNEAQ (reference sequence). The CDR3 DNA is TGTGCCAGCAGCTTCGGCGGGGGGGTCTATGGCTACACCTTC. Protein: CASSFGGGVYGYTF.

The CDR3 spells CSVAGSNQPQHF. In DNA form, the CDR3 reads TGCAGCGTCGCAGGGAGCAATCAGCCCCAGCATTTT. The chain links TRBV29-1 to TRBJ1-5; possible D gene TRBD1, 5 bases. Per the germline V gene, CDR1 is SQVTM and CDR2 is ANQGSEA. There are 12 residues in the CDR3. The V and J ends lost 6 bases and 1 base respectively, with 7 bases between them.

V gene TRBV4-1 combines with J gene TRBJ2-6; TRBD1 is a possible D gene (5 bases). The ends were cut back, 4 bases at V and 0 bases at J, with 13 bases in the middle. The CDR3 consists of 17 residues. Germline V gives CDR1 MGHRA, CDR2 YSYEKL. The DNA for the CDR3 is TGCGCCAGCAGCCTCGAGGTCCAGGGCTCTGGGGCCAACGTCCTGACTTTC. Translation gives CASSLEVQGSGANVLTF.

V and J are TRBV5-4 and TRBJ1-4; D gene unclear. The germline V gene has CDR1 SGHNT and CDR2 YYREEE (reference sequence). The CDR3 totals 13 residues. Trimming removed 2 bases at V and 8 bases at J, with 10 bases between. CDR3 loop: CASSLRGREKLFF. The CDR3 nucleotides are TGTGCCAGCAGCTTACGAGGGAGAGAAAAACTGTTTTTT.

The chain combines TRBV27 with TRBJ2-7, with a weak D call TRBD1 (5 bases). CDR1 is MNHEY and CDR2 is SMNVEV in the germline V gene (reference sequence). V lost 7 bases, J lost 2 bases, and 9 bases lay in between. This CDR3 has 12 residues. CDR3 in amino acids: CASKRTPYEQYF. The CDR3 bases are TGTGCCAGCAAGAGGACACCCTACGAGCAGTACTTC.

This rearrangement joins TRBV5-1 to TRBJ2-1, with a tentative D call TRBD2 (6 bases). From germline, CDR1 is SGHRS and CDR2 YFSETQ. The V gene lost 1 base and the J gene lost 0 bases, with 14 bases spanning the gap. The CDR3 sequence is 17 residues long. The CDR3 DNA reads TGCGCCAGCAGCTTGAGTAGCGGAGGGAGCTCCTACAATGAGCAGTTCTTC. It specifies CASSLSSGGSSYNEQFF. Filled out from reference TRBV5-1 and TRBJ2-1, the complete variable domain reads KAGVTQTPRYLIKTRGQQVTLSCSPISGHRSVSWYQQTPGQGLQFLFEYFSETQRNKGNFPGRFSGRQFSNSRSEMNVSTLELGDSALYLCASSLSSGGSSYNEQFFGPGTRLTVL.

The CDR3 reads CASSPRDRVEKLFF. The CDR3 DNA follows: TGTGCCAGCTCACCTCGGGACAGGGTTGAAAAACTGTTTTTT. The chain has TRBV18 and TRBJ1-4; 9 nucleotides agree with TRBD1. This CDR3 is 14 amino acids long. CDR1 and CDR2 (germline): KGHSH, LQKENI. The V segment lost 3 bases and the J segment 7 bases; nucleotides outside the gene matches: 3.

The chain carries TRBV15 and TRBJ1-2; tentatively, D is TRBD1 (6 bases). CDR3 size: 15 residues. Trimming removed 3 bases at V and 3 bases at J, with 14 bases between. Germline CDR1 LNHNV, CDR2 YYDKDF (reference sequence). The CDR3 coding sequence is TGTGCCACCAGCAGTAGCACAGGGACATACTATGGCTACACCTTC. Amino acid sequence: CATSSSTGTYYGYTF.

The V and J genes are TRBV19 and TRBJ2-5, with TRBD1 matching 9 bases. Germline V lookup: CDR1 LNHDA, CDR2 SQIVND (reference sequence). Trimming cost V 5 bases and J 2 bases; bases outside gene matches: 6. The CDR3 length is 15 residues. CDR3 nucleotide sequence: TGTGCCAGTAGTGGGCTCGGGACAGGGCAAGAGACCCAGTACTTC. Protein product: CASSGLGTGQETQYF.

V gene TRBV7-3 combines with J gene TRBJ2-1; TRBD1 is a possible D gene (6 bases). Germline values: CDR1 SGHTA, CDR2 FQGTGA. The CDR3 spans 15 residues. V lost 3 bases, J lost 6 bases, and 15 bases lay in between. The CDR3 is CASSFAGRGGNEQFF. The CDR3 DNA is TGTGCCAGCAGCTTCGCAGGACGAGGGGGCAATGAGCAGTTCTTC.

The rearrangement links TRBV12-5 to TRBJ2-3; D is ambiguous. Germline V CDR1 and CDR2: LGHNT, FRNRAP. V was shortened by 2 bases and J by 2 bases, with 8 bases between the two germline ends. The CDR3 totals 14 residues. The CDR3 coding sequence is TGTGCTAGTGGTTTGTATCTTGTCACAGATACGCAGTATTTT. Residues: CASGLYLVTDTQYF.

The rearrangement links TRBV18 to TRBJ1-5; 8 bases agree with TRBD1. V dropped 3 bases and J dropped 7; count of bases not matched to a gene: 17. This CDR3 contains 18 residues. Germline V CDR1 and CDR2: KGHSH, LQKENI. In DNA form, the CDR3 reads TGTGCCAGCTCACCCGGGGGGTCAGGGGGCGGGGGAAACCAGCCCCAGCATTTT. It encodes CASSPGGSGGGGNQPQHF.

The chain joins TRBV6-5 to TRBJ2-3; tentatively, D is TRBD2 (7 bases). Looked up from germline, CDR1 is MNHEY and CDR2 is SVGAGI. This CDR3 has 15 residues. V lost 2 bases, J lost 3 bases, and 12 bases lay in between. CDR3 sequence (DNA): TGTGCCAGCAGTTACGGGGGGGCGGCTACAGATACGCAGTATTTT. Protein sequence: CASSYGGAATDTQYF.

The rearrangement uses TRBV5-4 and TRBJ2-3; TRBD2 matches at 7 bases. In germline, CDR1 is SGHNT, CDR2 YYREEE (reference sequence). CDR3 length: 14 amino acids. V lost 7 bases, J lost 1 base, and 6 bases stayed unmatched. CDR3 protein: CASDEAGGTDTQYF. Here the CDR3 DNA reads TGTGCCAGCGATGAGGCGGGAGGCACAGATACGCAGTATTTT.

The V gene is TRBV5-8, the J gene TRBJ2-1; 8 nucleotides align to TRBD2. The germline V gene has CDR1 SGHTS and CDR2 YDEGEE. The CDR3 covers 15 residues. V gave up 6 bases and J gave up 0 bases; unmatched junction bases: 5. The CDR3 is CASTFTSGSYNEQFF. The DNA for the CDR3 is TGTGCCAGCACCTTCACTAGCGGCTCCTACAATGAGCAGTTCTTC.

V usage is TRBV6-5 and J usage is TRBJ1-1, with D possibly matching TRBD1 (5 bases). Trimming took 1 base from V and 2 from J, leaving 11 bases between them. The CDR3 has 15 residues. Germline V gene data show CDR1 as MNHEY and CDR2 as SVGAGI. The CDR3 is CASSYYGRANTEAFF. Written as DNA, the CDR3 is TGTGCCAGCAGTTACTATGGCAGGGCCAACACTGAAGCTTTCTTT.